The TCR beta chain under discussion was sequenced for a study of radiation and T cells in renal cell carcinoma. Study-wide background: Nephrectomy followed 15 Gy stereotactic body radiation by 4 weeks.

This clone was detected once. Sequencing was performed with immunoSEQ multiplex PCR; in TCRdb, only in-frame clones are kept and a portion is missing. The sample carries more than 100,000 clones, more than 75% recorded once. The time point: blood 2 weeks post-SBRT. Treatment in this sample: 15 Gy SBRT to primary tumor, nephrectomy 4 weeks later. Serial blood draws occurred at baseline and 2 and 4 weeks post-SBRT. The tumor was a clear cell renal cell carcinoma. Germline values: CDR1 SGDLS, CDR2 YYNGEE. The CDR3 covers 14 residues. V shed 3 bases, J shed 3 bases, and the junction held 4 bases outside the gene matches.

This chain joins TRBV9 and TRBJ2-5; the match to TRBD1 covers 8 bases. The clonotype originates from a woman aged 65 to 85 with renal cell carcinoma. The sample was blood, taken from a patient whose treatment included radiotherapy and nephrectomy. CDR3 DNA: TGTGCCAGCAGCGCCGGACAGGGCGAAGAGACCCAGTACTTC. Translated: CASSAGQGEETQYF.